This paragraph reports one T cell receptor (beta chain). Original handling: Reference gene primer amplification in the assay estimated nucleated cell counts. Assay: immunoSEQ multiplex PCR; the TCRdb copy retains only in-frame clones and omits some. V and J calls and clone size are copied from that table; D and trimming were computed from the DNA. The sample yields over 250,000 clones, roughly 87% seen once. This sample stems from a study of blood T cell repertoires in COVID-19. At the level of the study: Whether acute or convalescent, the COVID-19 samples came from the United States, Italy and Spain. The analysed material was cDNA or gDNA that came from T cells, B-cell-depleted T cells, or PBMCs.

Germline CDR1 reads GTSNPN; CDR2 reads SVGIG (reference sequence). The CDR3 totals 14 residues. J gave up 8 bases and V 0 bases, and 9 bases lay outside the gene matches. This clonotype was obtained from a woman aged 25-40 years with acute or convalescent COVID-19. The rearrangement links TRBV30 to TRBJ1-2; TRBD1 matches at 7 bases. Specimen: peripheral blood. The CDR3 is CAWSVREGATGYTF. The CDR3 bases are TGTGCCTGGAGTGTACGGGAGGGGGCTACGGGCTACACCTTC.